The clone carrying this T cell receptor (beta chain) showed up just a few times. Its antigen is as yet unknown. The CDR3 runs 14 residues. Trimming removed 3 bases at V and 0 bases at J, with 6 bases between. Germline V lookup: CDR1 SNHLY, CDR2 FYNNEI. This record belongs to a study of T cells in Graves' hyperthyroidism and ophthalmopathy. Uncontrolled infection, other autoimmune disease, pregnancy and lactation each barred patients from inclusion. Based on clinical symptoms, serum thyroxine and TRAb, thyroid ultrasound and orbital computed tomography, diagnoses were reached. Using RNA transcripts as the source, TCR beta CDR3 regions were amplified. HTBI primers were employed in a first-round RT-PCR of the TCR CDR3. TCRdb reprocessed the multiplex PCR reads with MiXCR, giving one entry per CDR3 protein. In the table there are hundreds of thousands of distinct CDR3 sequences, nearly 20% of which are singletons.

Findings and caveats of the study: Ophthalmopathy onset followed model prediction by a median around six months.

The clonotype comes from a man aged 35 to 55 with Graves' ophthalmopathy. This sequence joins TRBV2 and TRBJ2-1; no clear D. The material sequenced was blood. The CDR3 region is CASSETASYNEQFF. The DNA for the CDR3 is TGTGCCAGCAGTGAGACGGCCTCCTACAATGAGCAGTTCTTC.